The source of this T cell receptor (beta chain) is a study of blood T cell repertoires in COVID-19. As for the study in general: Whether acute or convalescent, the COVID-19 samples came from the United States, Italy and Spain. In each case, the material was cDNA or gDNA derived from T cells, B-cell-depleted T cells, or PBMCs.

Participants spanned ages about 18 to 90 years and resided in about two dozen US areas. Only in-frame clones appear in the TCRdb table, and some are missing; sequencing was by immunoSEQ multiplex PCR. The sample includes 200,000 to 250,000 clones, under 90% of them seen just once. This TCR was sampled from a woman aged 45-60 years with acute COVID-19. Input material: PBMCs or T cells enriched from blood (not recorded which).

CDR3 in amino acids: CASSLGGEVSQFF. CDR3 nucleotide sequence: TGTGCCAGCAGCTTAGGCGGGGAGGTTTCGCAGTTCTTC. The chain combines TRBV11-1 with TRBJ2-1, with TRBD2 as a possible D gene (6 bases). This CDR3 contains 13 residues. Germline values: CDR1 SGHAT, CDR2 FQDESV (reference sequence). Trimming removed 1 base at V and 12 bases at J, with 13 bases between.